This passage covers 17 T cell receptor beta chains from one sample sequenced in a study of CD8+ T cells in alopecia areata. Once RNA had been extracted, it was reverse transcribed into cDNA to act as the sequencing template. Method: immunoSEQ multiplex PCR; TCRdb's copy keeps in-frame clones and lacks some. The table has some 95,000 clones, 35% to 50% seen once. Sequencing used CD4+ T cells sorted from blood. Receptors originate from a human donor with alopecia areata.

A single count supports this clone. The rearrangement uses TRBV6-5 and TRBJ2-3, with TRBD2 identical over 9 bases. This CDR3 spans 15 amino acids. Per germline, CDR1 MNHEY and CDR2 SVGAGI. V shed 6 bases and J 2 bases; nucleotides not matched to a gene: 6. DNA of the CDR3: TGTGCCAGCAGAGAGCGGGGGGTGTTCACAGATACGCAGTATTTT. Its protein product is CASRERGVFTDTQYF.

The rearrangement joins TRBV28 to TRBJ2-5, with 14 bases aligning to TRBD2. From germline, CDR1 is MDHEN and CDR2 SYDVKM. With V trimmed by 5 bases and J by 5 bases, 13 bases remained unmatched. The CDR3 spans 18 residues. The CDR3 region has the DNA TGTGCCAGCAGTGTATATCGGGGACTAGCGGGAGATCCGGAGACCCAGTACTTC. Encoded protein: CASSVYRGLAGDPETQYF.

The genes are TRBV29-1 and TRBJ1-1, with a weak D call TRBD1 (5 bases). The germline CDR1 and CDR2 sequences are SQVTM and ANQGSEA. The CDR3 contains 12 residues. V was cut by 4 bases and J by 4 bases, with 10 bases left in between. The CDR3 region has the DNA TGCAGCGTTGGATTCGGGGGCACTGAAGCTTTCTTT. This encodes CSVGFGGTEAFF.

This chain links TRBV29-1 with TRBJ2-7, with unresolved D. Germline V gene lookup returns CDR1 SQVTM and CDR2 ANQGSEA. The CDR3 has 11 residues. V lost 2 bases and J lost 6, with 8 bases in between. The CDR3 nucleotides read TGCAGCGTTGAAAGGTCTGGCGAGCAGTACTTC. Amino acid sequence: CSVERSGEQYF.

This chain joins TRBV25-1 and TRBJ1-2; the D gene is possibly TRBD1 (6 bases). In germline, CDR1 is MGHDK, CDR2 SYGVNS. Trimming took 5 bases from V and 7 from J, leaving 11 bases between them. The CDR3 covers 12 residues. Written as DNA, the CDR3 is TGTGCCAGCAGTTCGGGGGCTGCTGGCTACACCTTC. Translated, it gives CASSSGAAGYTF.

The V and J genes are TRBV20-1 and TRBJ2-7; unclear D gene. This CDR3 has 11 amino acids. Per germline, CDR1 DFQATT and CDR2 SNEGSKA (reference sequence). The V and J ends lost 3 bases and 4 bases respectively, with 7 bases between them. DNA of the CDR3: TGCAGTGCTAGGGGCAGATACGAGCAGTACTTC. Translating it yields CSARGRYEQYF.

The V and J genes are TRBV10-3 and TRBJ2-1; 10 positions agree with TRBD2. The V segment lost 6 bases and the J segment 4 bases; nucleotides outside the gene matches: 15. This CDR3 is 18 amino acids long. Germline V gives CDR1 ENHRY, CDR2 SYGVKD. The CDR3 reads CAIRTGTTSGDRYNEQFF. The CDR3 DNA follows: TGTGCCATCAGGACCGGGACAACTAGCGGGGACCGATACAATGAGCAGTTCTTC.

Within the sample, this clone is medium-sized. The rearrangement joins TRBV5-1 to TRBJ2-1; no definite D call. The V gene lost 0 bases and the J gene lost 8 bases, with 12 bases spanning the gap. The CDR3 length is 14 residues. Germline values: CDR1 SGHRS, CDR2 YFSETQ. The CDR3 protein is CASSLDVVRDEQFF. The DNA for the CDR3 is TGCGCCAGCAGCTTGGATGTAGTTAGGGATGAGCAGTTCTTC.

The V call is TRBV29-1, the J call TRBJ2-3; 11 bases fit TRBD2. With 5 bases clipped from V and 0 bases from J, the junction kept 7 bases outside the gene matches. The CDR3 consists of 16 residues. Germline CDR1 SQVTM, CDR2 ANQGSEA. The CDR3 spells CSVPQTSGVSTDTQYF. As DNA, the CDR3 is TGCAGCGTTCCACAGACTAGCGGGGTTAGCACAGATACGCAGTATTTT.

Many counts were recorded for this clone. This rearrangement joins TRBV7-9 to TRBJ1-5; 7 bases match TRBD1. The ends lost 5 bases at V and 6 bases at J; junction bases unmatched: 10. CDR3 length equals 15 residues. Germline CDR1 SEHNR, CDR2 FQNEAQ (reference sequence). The CDR3 nucleotides are TGTGCCAGCAGCCGGGACAGCTACCCTCCTCAGCCCCAGCATTTT. It encodes CASSRDSYPPQPQHF.

The chain couples TRBV29-1 to TRBJ2-7; 7 positions agree with TRBD1. This CDR3 is 13 amino acids long. Germline CDR1 reads SQVTM; CDR2 reads ANQGSEA. Unmatched junction bases numbered 6, after V lost 4 bases and J lost 3 bases. This chain's CDR3 is CSVVGRGFYEQYF. DNA of the CDR3: TGCAGCGTTGTGGGCAGGGGGTTCTACGAGCAGTACTTC.

The gene calls are TRBV6-6 and TRBJ2-1; no firm D call. The V and J ends lost 8 bases and 4 bases respectively, with 18 bases between them. This CDR3 is 15 amino acids long. CDR1 is MNHNY, CDR2 SVGAGI, per germline (reference sequence). The chain's CDR3 is CASSKGGAKYNEQFF. The CDR3 DNA follows: TGTGCCAGCTCCAAGGGCGGAGCTAAATACAATGAGCAGTTCTTC.

The chain combines TRBV7-2 with TRBJ2-7; the D gene is possibly TRBD2 (5 bases). The CDR3 is 13 residues long. The V gene's germline CDR1 is SGHTA and CDR2 FQGNSA. V was shortened by 5 bases and J by 7 bases, with 15 bases between the two germline ends. The CDR3 DNA follows: TGTGCCAGCAGCATTGTTCGGACGGGGGAGCAGTACTTC. This codes for CASSIVRTGEQYF.

The V gene is TRBV29-1, the J gene TRBJ1-1; tentative D call: TRBD1 (5 bases). The germline CDR1 and CDR2 sequences are SQVTM and ANQGSEA. The CDR3 extends over 14 amino acids. Trimming removed 2 bases at V and 5 bases at J, with 15 bases between. The CDR3 spells CSVEPGQGSTEAFF. In DNA, the CDR3 is TGCAGCGTTGAACCGGGCCAGGGTTCGACTGAAGCTTTCTTT. Full variable domain (missing parts from reference TRBV29-1 and TRBJ1-1): SAVISQKPSRDICQRGTSLTIQCQVDSQVTMMFWYRQQPGQSLTLIATANQGSEATYESGFVIDKFPISRPNLTFSTLTVSNMSPEDSSIYLCSVEPGQGSTEAFFGQGTRLTVV.

This clone was detected a few times. The chain has TRBV29-1 and TRBJ1-3, with TRBD1 identical over 7 bases. The CDR3 extends over 14 amino acids. Germline lookup yields CDR1 SQVTM and CDR2 ANQGSEA. V shed 6 bases and J 1 base; nucleotides not matched to a gene: 6. CDR3 amino acids: CSVGQQGSGNTIYF. In DNA form, the CDR3 reads TGCAGCGTCGGGCAACAGGGGTCTGGAAACACCATATATTTT.

The V and J genes are TRBV28 and TRBJ2-5; 11 positions match TRBD2. This CDR3 has 17 residues. The V and J ends lost 3 bases and 4 bases, in that order; junction bases with no gene match: 10. Looked up from germline, CDR1 is MDHEN and CDR2 is SYDVKM. CDR3 sequence (DNA): TGTGCCAGCAGTTTGGGTCAGACTAGCGGGATCCGAGAGACCCAGTACTTC. Its protein is CASSLGQTSGIRETQYF.

The chain recombines TRBV20-1 with TRBJ2-5; a weak D match, TRBD1 (6 bases). The germline gives CDR1 DFQATT, CDR2 SNEGSKA (reference sequence). This CDR3 has 11 amino acids. The V gene lost 5 bases and the J gene lost 5 bases, with 9 bases spanning the gap. The CDR3 sequence is CSAAGDETQYF. The DNA of the CDR3 is TGCAGTGCTGCAGGGGATGAGACCCAGTACTTC.